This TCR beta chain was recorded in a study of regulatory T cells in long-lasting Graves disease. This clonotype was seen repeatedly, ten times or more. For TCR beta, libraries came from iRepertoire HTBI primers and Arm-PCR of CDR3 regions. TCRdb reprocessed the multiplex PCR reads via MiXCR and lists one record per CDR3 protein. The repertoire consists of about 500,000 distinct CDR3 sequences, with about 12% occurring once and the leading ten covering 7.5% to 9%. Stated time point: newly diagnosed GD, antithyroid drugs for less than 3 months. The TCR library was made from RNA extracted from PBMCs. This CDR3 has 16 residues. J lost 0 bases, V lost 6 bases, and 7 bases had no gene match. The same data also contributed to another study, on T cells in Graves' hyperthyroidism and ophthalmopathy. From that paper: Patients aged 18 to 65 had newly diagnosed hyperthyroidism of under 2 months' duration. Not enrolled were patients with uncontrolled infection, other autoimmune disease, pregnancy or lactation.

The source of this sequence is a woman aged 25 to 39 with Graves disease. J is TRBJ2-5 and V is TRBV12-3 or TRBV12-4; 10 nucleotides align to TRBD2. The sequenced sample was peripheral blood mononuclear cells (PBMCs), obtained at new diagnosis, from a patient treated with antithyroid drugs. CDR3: CASRRRLAGYQETQYF. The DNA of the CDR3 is TGTGCCAGCAGACGTCGACTAGCGGGTTACCAAGAGACCCAGTACTTC.